Following are 6 T cell receptor beta chains from one sample sequenced in a study of T cell clonality in common variable immunodeficiency (dated by TCRdb to about 2015). The paper's findings and limits, for the study overall: Fewer deletions and N-nucleotide insertions were reportedly observed in CVID TCRbeta sequences, and highly modified clones with 13 or more V deletions were reportedly absent from CVID TCRbeta sequences.

Their cognate antigens are unknown. The library was produced with the immunoSEQ multiplex PCR assay. In its TCRdb copy, this immuneACCESS table keeps in-frame sequences only and misses some clones. Where compared with another copy, unresolved V genes explain less than half of these, and the others have no known cause. The sample comprises more than 20,000 clones, and every one was counted more than once. Approximately 24% of the sample is taken by the ten largest. The sequenced sample consisted of peripheral blood mononuclear cells. These receptors all come from a human donor with common variable immunodeficiency.

This clone was detected ten times or more. The read gets to within 3 residues of the CDR3 end, and the germline J gene fills in the rest. The V gene is TRBV30, the J gene TRBJ2-2; 12 bases are a match to TRBD2. The CDR3 length is 16 residues. Germline V CDR1 and CDR2: GTSNPN, SVGIG (reference sequence). J was trimmed by 4 bases and V by 4 bases; bases with no gene match: 7. CDR3 amino acids: CAWTASGRGITGELFF. The sequenced part of the CDR3 DNA is TGTGCCTGGACGGCTAGCGGGAGGGGGATCACCGGGGAG.

This clone was seen ten or more times. The read gets to within 3 residues of the CDR3 end, and the germline J gene fills in the rest. The chain combines TRBV20-1 with TRBJ2-3; 11 bases are shared with TRBD2. Germline CDR1 reads DFQATT; CDR2 reads SNEGSKA (reference sequence). With 0 bases clipped from V and 3 bases from J, the junction kept 14 bases outside the gene matches. The CDR3 is made up of 19 amino acids. Here the CDR3 reads CSARDWLAGGIGVTDTQYF. CDR3 bases read: TGCAGTGCTAGAGACTGGCTAGCGGGAGGAATAGGCGTTACAGATACG.

This clone came up many times. The missing CDR3 end, 3 residues past where the read stops, is filled in from the germline J gene. This chain connects TRBV19 to TRBJ2-1, with 8 positions matching TRBD2. J lost 7 bases, V lost 7 bases, and 9 bases had no gene match. CDR3 length equals 14 residues. Germline CDR1 and CDR2: LNHDA and SQIVND (reference sequence). The CDR3: CASKLSTGGNEQFF. The DNA read from the CDR3 is TGTGCCAGTAAACTCAGTACGGGGGGGAATGAG.

Comment on this clone: The read ends 3 residues shy of where the CDR3 ends; the end is completed using the germline J gene. The chain links TRBV20-1 to TRBJ2-5; 10 bases match TRBD2. This CDR3 has 15 amino acids. Germline lookup yields CDR1 DFQATT and CDR2 SNEGSKA (reference sequence). The junction had 9 bases not matched to a gene; V was cut back by 6 bases and J by 2 bases. The CDR3 DNA, read in part, is TGCAGTGCCTTGGTAGCGGGAGGTAGGCAAGAGACC. This gives the protein CSALVAGGRQET. The CDR3 reads in full as CSALVAGGRQETQYF.

This clone occurred a few times. Read data end 3 residues before the CDR3 end; the end is taken from the germline J gene. V and J are TRBV7-2 and TRBJ2-3; 10 bases agree with TRBD2. This CDR3 has 15 amino acids. The germline CDR1 and CDR2 sequences are SGHTA and FQGNSA. Losses at the gene ends were 1 base for V and 5 bases for J; bases not matched to a gene: 3. The CDR3 here is CASSLGGLAQDTQYF. Incomplete CDR3 DNA: TGTGCCAGCAGCTTAGGGGGACTAGCGCAAGATACG.

The sample holds many counts of this clone. The sequenced fragment ends 3 residues before the CDR3 boundary, so the rest is inferred from the germline J gene. This chain uses TRBV6-2 or TRBV6-3 with TRBJ2-4; 10 bases match TRBD2. CDR1 MNHEY and CDR2 SVGEGT come from the germline V gene. The CDR3 extends over 16 amino acids. Unmatched junction bases numbered 5, after V lost 5 bases and J lost 1 base. The CDR3 bases that were read are TGTGCCAGCAGTAGTCTAGCGGGGGTCGCCAAAAACATT. Translated, it gives CASSSLAGVAKNI. The CDR3 in full is CASSSLAGVAKNIQYF.